Sequencing of this TCR beta chain was carried out in a study of blood T cells in healthy people across ages. This clonotype has at least ten counts. The use of a sample-barcoded 5' primer and a J-beta primer mix characterized a second PCR of about 6 to 11 cycles. Every sample returned 2.5 million or more CDR3-containing paired-end reads. From the 5' RACE reads, TCRdb called clonotypes with MiXCR, one entry per CDR3 protein. This sample has 550,000 to 650,000 distinct CDR3 sequences, with about 30% found just once. Sample: blood. The clonotype comes from a woman aged 80 or over in good health.

The CDR3, as DNA: TGTGCCAGCAGTACCTGGGGGCGCCAAGAGACCCAGTACTTC. Translating gives CASSTWGRQETQYF. The chain employs TRBV27 and TRBJ2-5; maybe TRBD1 (6 bases). The V and J ends lost 5 bases and 1 base respectively, with 11 bases between them. Germline V gene lookup returns CDR1 MNHEY and CDR2 SMNVEV (reference sequence). This CDR3 contains 14 residues.